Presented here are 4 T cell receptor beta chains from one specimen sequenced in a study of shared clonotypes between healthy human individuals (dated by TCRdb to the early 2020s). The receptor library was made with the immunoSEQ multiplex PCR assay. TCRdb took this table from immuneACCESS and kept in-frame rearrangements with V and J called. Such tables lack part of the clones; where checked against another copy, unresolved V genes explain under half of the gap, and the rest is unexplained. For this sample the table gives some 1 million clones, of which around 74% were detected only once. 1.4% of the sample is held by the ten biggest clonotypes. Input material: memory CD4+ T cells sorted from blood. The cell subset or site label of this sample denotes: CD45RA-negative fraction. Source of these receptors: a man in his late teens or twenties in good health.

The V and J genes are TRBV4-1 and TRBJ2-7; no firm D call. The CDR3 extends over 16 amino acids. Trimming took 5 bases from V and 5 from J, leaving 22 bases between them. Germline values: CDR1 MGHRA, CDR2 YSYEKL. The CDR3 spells CASSSQPTPSVHEQYF. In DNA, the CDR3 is TGCGCCAGCAGCTCCCAACCGACCCCTTCAGTCCACGAGCAGTACTTC.

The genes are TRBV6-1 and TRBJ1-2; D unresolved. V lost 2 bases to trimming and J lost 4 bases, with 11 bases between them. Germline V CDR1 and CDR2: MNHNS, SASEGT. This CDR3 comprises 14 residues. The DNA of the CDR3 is TGTGCCAGCAGTGAAAACATTATGACCTATGGCTACACCTTC. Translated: CASSENIMTYGYTF.

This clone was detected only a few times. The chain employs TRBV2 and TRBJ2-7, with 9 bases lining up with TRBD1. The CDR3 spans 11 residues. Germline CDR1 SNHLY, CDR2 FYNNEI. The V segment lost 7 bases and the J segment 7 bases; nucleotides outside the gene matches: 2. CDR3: CASNRGQEQYF. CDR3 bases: TGTGCCAGCAACAGGGGGCAGGAGCAGTACTTC. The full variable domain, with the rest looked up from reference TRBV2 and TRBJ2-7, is EPEVTQTPSHQVTQMGQEVILRCVPISNHLYFYWYRQILGQKVEFLVSFYNNEISEKSEIFDDQFSVERPDGSNFTLKIRSTKLEDSAMYFCASNRGQEQYFGPGTRLTVT.

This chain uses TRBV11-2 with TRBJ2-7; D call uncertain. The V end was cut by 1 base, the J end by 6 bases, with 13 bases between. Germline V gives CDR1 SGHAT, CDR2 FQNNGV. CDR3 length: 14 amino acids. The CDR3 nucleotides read TGTGCCAGCAGCTTAGTAAGTGCAGTTGGCGAGCAGTACTTC. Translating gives CASSLVSAVGEQYF. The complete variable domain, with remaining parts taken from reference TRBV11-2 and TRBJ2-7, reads EAGVAQSPRYKIIEKRQSVAFWCNPISGHATLYWYQQILGQGPKLLIQFQNNGVVDDSQLPKDRFSAERLKGVDSTLKIQPAKLEDSAVYLCASSLVSAVGEQYFGPGTRLTVT.